Sequencing of this T cell receptor beta chain was carried out in a study of Graves' ophthalmopathy and Graves' hyperthyroidism. Study information: The authors defined stable hyperthyroidism as no ophthalmopathy within 18 months of follow-up. Findings of the study overall: Most expanded thyroid clonotypes above 0.001 frequency also appeared in blood.

Amplification of the TCR beta CDR3 regions used RNA transcripts (as template). HTBI primers were employed in first-round RT-PCR, then a second-round multiplex PCR followed. TCRdb reprocessed the multiplex PCR reads with MiXCR, giving one entry per CDR3 protein. The table includes 1 million to 1.3 million distinct CDR3 sequences, roughly 35% detected once. Pregnant or lactating patients and those with other autoimmune diseases or uncontrolled infections were excluded. Many counts were recorded for this clonotype. The antigen is not known. V was shortened by 5 bases and J by 5 bases, with 13 bases between the two germline ends. CDR3 size: 13 residues.

The rearrangement uses TRBV12-3 or TRBV12-4 and TRBJ2-7; D not resolved. The receptor's source is an adult man with Graves' hyperthyroidism. Input material: peripheral blood or thyroid tissue (not recorded which). CDR3 DNA: TGTGCCAGCAGTCCCGGCGCGGATGACGAGCAGTACTTC. The encoded protein is CASSPGADDEQYF.